These 23 T cell receptor beta chains originate from one sample sequenced in a study of blood T cell repertoires in COVID-19. Assay used: immunoSEQ multiplex PCR; TCRdb lists only in-frame clones, some missing. The repertoire has under 250,000 clones, about 88% of them found once; the top ten carry roughly 19%. Sample: peripheral blood. The receptors were gathered from a man aged 45 to 65 with COVID-19, enrolled during active disease.

This clone has a single count. This chain uses TRBV19 with TRBJ2-1; 9 bases align to TRBD2. V gave up 6 bases and J gave up 6 bases; unmatched junction bases: 9. The germline CDR1 and CDR2 sequences are LNHDA and SQIVND (reference sequence). This CDR3 is built from 15 residues. CDR3 residues: CASRDRALAGNEQFF. The CDR3 region has the DNA TGTGCCAGTAGAGACCGGGCACTAGCGGGCAATGAGCAGTTCTTC.

The chain has TRBV5-1 and TRBJ2-2; 11 nucleotides align to TRBD2. Germline CDR1 reads SGHRS; CDR2 reads YFSETQ. This CDR3 region has 16 residues. With V trimmed by 4 bases and J by 4 bases, 6 bases remained unmatched. In nucleotides, the CDR3 is TGCGCCAGCAGCCAAAGACTAGCGGGGTCCACCGGGGAGCTGTTTTTT. Amino acid sequence: CASSQRLAGSTGELFF.

The chain uses TRBV3-1 (or the pseudogene TRBV3-2) and TRBJ2-5, with D perhaps TRBD1 (5 bases). The ends were cut back, 4 bases at V and 3 bases at J, with 12 bases in the middle. This CDR3 has 14 amino acids. Germline CDR1 reads LGHDT; CDR2 reads YNNKEL (reference sequence). CDR3 loop: CASSLRQRKETQYF. The CDR3 coding sequence is TGTGCCAGCAGCCTCAGACAGAGGAAAGAGACCCAGTACTTC.

The rearrangement links TRBV2 to TRBJ1-5; 8 bases agree with TRBD1. V dropped 2 bases and J dropped 6; count of bases not matched to a gene: 12. The CDR3 is 17 amino acids. Germline lookup yields CDR1 SNHLY and CDR2 FYNNEI. The CDR3 region is CASSEPLTGDFGQPQHF. The CDR3, as DNA: TGTGCCAGCAGTGAACCGTTGACAGGGGATTTCGGTCAGCCCCAGCATTTT.

The genes are TRBV5-6 and TRBJ2-3, with TRBD1 identical over 8 bases. Germline V gene lookup returns CDR1 SGHDT and CDR2 YYEEEE. Germline trimming cut 4 bases from V and 8 bases from J; bases unmatched to any gene: 18. The length of the CDR3 is 17 residues. CDR3 loop: CASSRAFKDRAQLTQYF. The DNA for the CDR3 is TGTGCCAGCAGCCGCGCTTTCAAGGACAGGGCCCAACTTACGCAGTATTTT.

The chain joins TRBV29-1 to TRBJ1-5; 9 positions match TRBD1. The CDR3 has 13 amino acids. Germline V CDR1 and CDR2: SQVTM, ANQGSEA. V was pared by 4 bases and J by 7 bases, with 5 bases of the junction left unmatched. This CDR3 reads CSVGQGEEQPQHF. CDR3 DNA sequence: TGCAGCGTTGGACAGGGGGAAGAGCAGCCCCAGCATTTT.

The chain employs TRBV5-1 and TRBJ2-3; 8 bases are shared with TRBD1. Germline lookup yields CDR1 SGHRS and CDR2 YFSETQ. This CDR3 contains 14 residues. The junction had 7 bases not matched to a gene; V was cut back by 4 bases and J by 6 bases. CDR3 sequence reads: CASSVGQGGDTQYF. The CDR3 coding sequence is TGCGCCAGCAGCGTAGGACAGGGAGGCGATACGCAGTATTTT.

The genes are TRBV19 and TRBJ1-1, with a possible D match to TRBD1 (6 bases). The CDR3 has 12 amino acids. The V end was cut by 6 bases, the J end by 11 bases, with 16 bases between. CDR1 LNHDA and CDR2 SQIVND come from the germline V gene (reference sequence). CDR3: CASSHPRGWAFF. The CDR3 region has the DNA TGTGCCAGTAGCCACCCGAGGGGGTGGGCTTTCTTT.

This rearrangement joins TRBV5-1 to TRBJ2-3; 7 bases are a match to TRBD2. Losses at the gene ends were 2 bases for V and 4 bases for J; bases not matched to a gene: 13. The CDR3 spans 17 residues. CDR1 SGHRS and CDR2 YFSETQ come from the germline V gene. The CDR3 reads CASSLRLSGMPSDTQYF. The CDR3 DNA reads TGCGCCAGCAGCTTACGCCTAAGCGGGATGCCCTCAGATACGCAGTATTTT.

This chain links TRBV18 with TRBJ1-5; D not certain. Per germline, CDR1 KGHSH and CDR2 LQKENI. The CDR3 consists of 13 residues. The V end lost 5 bases, the J end lost 0 bases, and 5 bases lay between the germline ends. This CDR3 is CASSDNSNQPQHF. CDR3 nucleotide sequence: TGTGCCAGCTCAGACAATAGCAATCAGCCCCAGCATTTT.

The V gene is TRBV19, the J gene TRBJ2-3; D not certain. V lost 6 bases, J lost 0 bases, and 10 bases lay in between. The CDR3 loop spans 14 amino acids. The germline gives CDR1 LNHDA, CDR2 SQIVND (reference sequence). The CDR3 DNA sequence: TGTGCCAGTAGCCCAGCCGGGAGCACAGATACGCAGTATTTT. Translation gives CASSPAGSTDTQYF.

V gene TRBV2 combines with J gene TRBJ1-4; 8 bases line up with TRBD1. The CDR3 spans 14 residues. After removal of 7 bases from V and 6 bases from J, the junction contained 7 bases not matched to a gene. Germline CDR1 SNHLY, CDR2 FYNNEI. DNA of the CDR3: TGTGCCAGCAACCTACAGGGGGAGTATGAAAAACTGTTTTTT. Protein sequence: CASNLQGEYEKLFF.

V is TRBV30 and J is TRBJ2-5, with a possible D match to TRBD2 (5 bases). CDR1 and CDR2 (germline): GTSNPN, SVGIG (reference sequence). V shed 3 bases and J shed 9 bases, with 11 bases lying between them. This CDR3 contains 11 residues. CDR3 residues: CAWSAGVAQYF. CDR3 bases: TGTGCCTGGAGCGCCGGGGTGGCCCAGTACTTC.

J is TRBJ1-1 and V is TRBV30; D is perhaps TRBD1 (5 bases). The germline V gene encodes CDR1 GTSNPN and CDR2 SVGIG (reference sequence). V lost 0 bases and J 6 bases, leaving 14 bases between the germline ends. The CDR3 runs 14 residues. CDR3 protein: CAWSVRGGESEAFF. The CDR3 bases are TGTGCCTGGAGTGTACGGGGGGGAGAGTCTGAAGCTTTCTTT.

V is TRBV2 and J is TRBJ2-5; 11 nucleotides match TRBD2. Germline trimming cut 3 bases from V and 2 bases from J; bases unmatched to any gene: 5. This CDR3 region has 16 residues. Germline CDR1 is SNHLY and CDR2 is FYNNEI. The CDR3 bases are TGTGCCAGCAGTGAGAGGCTAGCGGGGGGACAAGAGACCCAGTACTTC. As protein: CASSERLAGGQETQYF.

The V and J genes are TRBV11-3 and TRBJ2-7, with a possible D match to TRBD1 (6 bases). Germline V gives CDR1 SGHNT, CDR2 YENEEA. V shed 0 bases and J shed 0 bases, with 6 bases lying between them. This CDR3 region has 14 residues. The CDR3 sequence: CASSLEGGSYEQYF. The CDR3 DNA reads as TGTGCCAGCAGCTTAGAAGGGGGCTCCTACGAGCAGTACTTC. The full variable domain, with the rest looked up from reference TRBV11-3 and TRBJ2-7, is EAGVVQSPRYKIIEKKQPVAFWCNPISGHNTLYWYLQNLGQGPELLIRYENEEAVDDSQLPKDRFSAERLKGVDSTLKIQPAELGDSAVYLCASSLEGGSYEQYFGPGTRLTVT.

This clone was observed a single time. This chain connects TRBV5-5 to TRBJ2-7; D might be TRBD2 (6 bases). TRBJ2-1 explains the end of the DNA better; the J call may be wrong. This CDR3 comprises 15 residues. In germline, CDR1 is SGHKS, CDR2 YYEKEE (reference sequence). The CDR3 DNA sequence: TGTGCCAGCAGCCCCGGACAAGGGGAGGTCAATGAGCAGTTCTTC. This translates into CASSPGQGEVNEQFF.

The rearrangement uses TRBV18 and TRBJ1-1; D uncertain. From germline, CDR1 is KGHSH and CDR2 LQKENI. This CDR3 is 12 amino acids long. Trimming left V 1 base short and J 7 bases short, with 7 bases between. The CDR3 region is CASSPRHGEAFF. The CDR3 coding sequence is TGTGCCAGCTCACCACGACACGGTGAAGCTTTCTTT.

V and J are TRBV3-1 (or the pseudogene TRBV3-2) and TRBJ1-1, with TRBD1 as a possible D gene (6 bases). Per the germline V gene, CDR1 is LGHDT and CDR2 is YNNKEL (reference sequence). The CDR3 runs to 17 residues. Trimming pared 2 bases from V and 3 bases from J, leaving 19 bases between. CDR3 region: CASSQWKGTQGHTEAFF. DNA for the CDR3: TGTGCCAGCAGCCAATGGAAGGGGACCCAGGGGCACACTGAAGCTTTCTTT.

V usage is TRBV7-6 and J usage is TRBJ2-5; perhaps TRBD2 as D (7 bases). V lost 5 bases, J lost 5 bases, and 21 bases lay in between. Germline V lookup: CDR1 SGHVS, CDR2 FNYEAQ. The CDR3 is 16 amino acids. CDR3 bases: TGTGCCAGCAGCCTGGGAACGGGGGCGCGGGGGGAGACCCAGTACTTC. It translates to CASSLGTGARGETQYF.

This clone was detected a few times. The chain carries TRBV3-1 (or the pseudogene TRBV3-2) and TRBJ1-3, with D tentatively TRBD1 (6 bases). V was shortened by 1 base and J by 4 bases, with 8 bases between the two germline ends. This CDR3 is built from 14 residues. Per the germline V gene, CDR1 is LGHDT and CDR2 is YNNKEL (reference sequence). Here the CDR3 DNA reads TGTGCCAGCAGCCAAGGAACAGGGGGAAACACCATATATTTT. Its translation: CASSQGTGGNTIYF.

This sequence joins TRBV28 and TRBJ1-2, with a possible D match to TRBD1 (6 bases). The CDR3 is made up of 12 amino acids. The V gene's germline CDR1 is MDHEN and CDR2 SYDVKM. V lost 5 bases to trimming and J lost 7 bases, with 11 bases between them. CDR3 amino acids: CASSRGAGGYTF. CDR3 sequence (DNA): TGTGCCAGCAGTCGGGGGGCGGGTGGCTACACCTTC.

The CDR3 is CSGSSPGDNEQFF. The CDR3, as DNA: TGCAGCGGGAGCTCCCCGGGGGACAATGAGCAGTTCTTC. The chain recombines TRBV29-1 with TRBJ2-1; D may be TRBD2 (6 bases). V was trimmed by 7 bases and J by 5 bases, leaving 15 bases between them. The CDR3 is 13 amino acids. Germline V gives CDR1 SQVTM, CDR2 ANQGSEA.